The 6 T cell receptor beta chains reported below all come from one sample, sequenced in a study of T cell responses to AZD1222 COVID-19 vaccine. The protocol was immunoSEQ multiplex PCR, while the TCRdb copy is restricted to in-frame clones and leaves out a portion. The sample gives about 140,000 clones, about 90% of which show up once; 5.5% is in the top ten. The sequenced sample was peripheral blood, obtained on day 0 of AZD1222 vaccination. The origin of the receptors is an adult in good health.

The chain couples TRBV5-6 to TRBJ1-4; D perhaps matches TRBD1 (5 bases). Germline CDR1 is SGHDT and CDR2 is YYEEEE. The V and J ends lost 4 bases and 2 bases respectively, with 9 bases between them. The length of the CDR3 is 14 residues. CDR3 sequence (DNA): TGTGCCAGCAGCCCGGGGGGTACTAATGAAAAACTGTTTTTT. Its translation: CASSPGGTNEKLFF.

The DNA of the CDR3 is TGTGCCAGCAGCTTAGGCGGGAGGGCCGGTCATGAGCAGTTCTTC. Protein product: CASSLGGRAGHEQFF. The chain is built from TRBV7-9 and TRBJ2-1; 9 positions agree with TRBD2. V shed 1 base and J 8 bases; nucleotides not matched to a gene: 6. Germline assignment: CDR1 SEHNR and CDR2 FQNEAQ (reference sequence). The CDR3 is 15 residues long.

This clone was seen more than once but under ten times. CDR3 sequence: CASSLRGLGPGELFF. The DNA of the CDR3 is TGTGCCAGCAGTTTAAGGGGGCTTGGACCCGGGGAGCTGTTTTTT. The rearrangement joins TRBV27 to TRBJ2-2, with TRBD1 matching over 7 bases. Germline assignment: CDR1 MNHEY and CDR2 SMNVEV (reference sequence). This CDR3 spans 15 amino acids. The trim removed 2 bases at V and 6 bases at J, leaving 6 bases unmatched.

This chain joins TRBV27 and TRBJ2-1, with D unclear. This CDR3 has 14 residues. With 3 bases removed from V and 7 bases from J, the gap between germline ends came to 13 bases. Germline V CDR1 and CDR2: MNHEY, SMNVEV (reference sequence). CDR3 in DNA: TGTGCCAGCAGTTTTAATGGCCCCGATAATGAGCAGTTCTTC. Residues: CASSFNGPDNEQFF.

The J gene is TRBJ2-7, the V gene TRBV7-9, with D perhaps TRBD1 (6 bases). Germline V gives CDR1 SEHNR, CDR2 FQNEAQ (reference sequence). V lost 5 bases, J lost 3 bases, and 17 bases lay in between. The CDR3 loop spans 15 amino acids. The CDR3 sequence: CASSQVIQGGYEQYF. The CDR3 nucleotides are TGTGCCAGCAGCCAGGTAATCCAAGGGGGCTACGAGCAGTACTTC.

This chain joins TRBV27 and TRBJ2-1, with 16 bases that match TRBD2. Germline V lookup: CDR1 MNHEY, CDR2 SMNVEV (reference sequence). V shed 7 bases and J 5 bases; nucleotides not matched to a gene: 8. The CDR3 is made up of 17 amino acids. The CDR3, as DNA: TGTGCCAGCAACACGCCGGGACTAGCGGGAGGGAACAATGAGCAGTTCTTC. Protein: CASNTPGLAGGNNEQFF.